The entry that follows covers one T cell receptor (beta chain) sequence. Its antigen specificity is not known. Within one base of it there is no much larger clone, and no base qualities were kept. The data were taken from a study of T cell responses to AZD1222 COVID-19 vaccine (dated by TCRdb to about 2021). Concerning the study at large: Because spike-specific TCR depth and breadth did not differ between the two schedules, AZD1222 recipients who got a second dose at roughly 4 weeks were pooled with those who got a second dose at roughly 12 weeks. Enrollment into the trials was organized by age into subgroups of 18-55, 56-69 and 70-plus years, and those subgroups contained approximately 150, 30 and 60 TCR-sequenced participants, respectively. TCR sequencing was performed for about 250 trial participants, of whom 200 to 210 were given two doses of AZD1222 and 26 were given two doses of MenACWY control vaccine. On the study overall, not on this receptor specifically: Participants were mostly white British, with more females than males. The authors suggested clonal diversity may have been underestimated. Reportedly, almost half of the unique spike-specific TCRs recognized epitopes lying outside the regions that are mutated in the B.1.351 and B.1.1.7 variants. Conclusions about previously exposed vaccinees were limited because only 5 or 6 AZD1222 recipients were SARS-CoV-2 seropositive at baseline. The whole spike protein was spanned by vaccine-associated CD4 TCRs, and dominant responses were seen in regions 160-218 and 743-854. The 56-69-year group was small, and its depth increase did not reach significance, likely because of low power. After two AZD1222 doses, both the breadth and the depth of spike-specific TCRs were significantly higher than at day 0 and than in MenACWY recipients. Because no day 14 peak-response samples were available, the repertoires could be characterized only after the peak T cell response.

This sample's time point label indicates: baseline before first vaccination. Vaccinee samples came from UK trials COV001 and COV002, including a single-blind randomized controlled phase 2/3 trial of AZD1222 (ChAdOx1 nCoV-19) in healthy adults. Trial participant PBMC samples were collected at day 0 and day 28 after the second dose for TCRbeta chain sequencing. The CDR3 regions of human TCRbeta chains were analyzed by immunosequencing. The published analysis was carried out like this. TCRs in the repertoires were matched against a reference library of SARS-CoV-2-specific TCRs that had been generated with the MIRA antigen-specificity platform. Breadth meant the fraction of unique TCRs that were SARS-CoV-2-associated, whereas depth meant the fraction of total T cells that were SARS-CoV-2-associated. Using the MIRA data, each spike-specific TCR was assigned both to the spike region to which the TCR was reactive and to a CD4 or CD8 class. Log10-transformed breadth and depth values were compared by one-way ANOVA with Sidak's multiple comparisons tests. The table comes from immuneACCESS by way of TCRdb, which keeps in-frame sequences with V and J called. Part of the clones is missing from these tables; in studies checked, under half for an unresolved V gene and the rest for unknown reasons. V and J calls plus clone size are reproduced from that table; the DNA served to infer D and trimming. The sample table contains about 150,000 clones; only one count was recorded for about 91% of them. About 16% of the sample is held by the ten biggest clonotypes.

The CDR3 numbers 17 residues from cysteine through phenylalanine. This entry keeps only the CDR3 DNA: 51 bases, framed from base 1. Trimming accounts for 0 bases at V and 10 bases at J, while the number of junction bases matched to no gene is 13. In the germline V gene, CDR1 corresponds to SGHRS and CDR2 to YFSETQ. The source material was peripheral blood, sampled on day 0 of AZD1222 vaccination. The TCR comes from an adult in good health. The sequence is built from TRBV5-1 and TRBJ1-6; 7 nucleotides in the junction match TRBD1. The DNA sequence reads TGCGCCAGCAGCTTGGAAGGGGGCGCTTTCAGTCAATCACCCCTCCACTTT. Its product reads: CASSLEGGAFSQSPLHF.